The 18 T cell receptor beta chains below were found in one sample sequenced in a study of CD8 T cells in ankylosing spondylitis. TCRdb re-called the 5' RACE reads through MiXCR, storing one row per CDR3 protein. This sample has tens of thousands of distinct CDR3 sequences; 27% occur once, and the top ten carry 55% to 75%. Source material: blood, either unsorted or a sorted T cell fraction (not recorded which). These receptors were taken from a male donor with ankylosing spondylitis or in good health (not recorded which).

In this sample, this clonotype turned up a few times. V gene TRBV5-1 combines with J gene TRBJ2-7; TRBD2 is a possible D gene (6 bases). The CDR3 is 14 residues long. Germline CDR1 is SGHRS and CDR2 is YFSETQ. Trimming shortened V by 0 bases and J by 0 bases, and 7 bases separated the two germline ends. Here the CDR3 reads CASSLAGDSYEQYF. The CDR3 bases are TGCGCCAGCAGCTTGGCGGGGGACTCCTACGAGCAGTACTTC.

This chain joins TRBV6-1 and TRBJ2-2; the D call may be TRBD1 or TRBD2 (5 bases each). The CDR3 runs 13 residues. With 6 bases removed from V and 6 bases from J, the gap between germline ends came to 11 bases. Germline CDR1 reads MNHNS; CDR2 reads SASEGT. The CDR3 is CASRARGAGELFF. Here the CDR3 DNA reads TGTGCCAGCAGAGCGAGGGGCGCCGGGGAGCTGTTTTTT.

The chain combines TRBV4-2 with TRBJ1-3, with D tentatively TRBD1 (5 bases). The CDR3 extends over 17 amino acids. V lost 0 bases and J 0 bases, leaving 12 bases between the germline ends. The V gene's germline CDR1 is LGHNA and CDR2 YNFKEQ. The CDR3 is CASSQDPSGRSGNTIYF. Here the CDR3 DNA reads TGTGCCAGCAGCCAAGATCCTTCAGGGCGCTCTGGAAACACCATATATTTT.

In DNA form, the CDR3 reads TGTGCCACCAGCAGAGATCTTGCTGGGAGTGAGCAGTTCTTC. Protein sequence: CATSRDLAGSEQFF. The chain carries TRBV15 and TRBJ2-1; possible D gene TRBD2, 5 bases. The V end was cut by 0 bases, the J end by 9 bases, with 12 bases between. The germline V gene encodes CDR1 LNHNV and CDR2 YYDKDF (reference sequence). This CDR3 spans 14 amino acids. The full variable domain, with the rest looked up from reference TRBV15 and TRBJ2-1, is DAMVIQNPRYQVTQFGKPVTLSCSQTLNHNVMYWYQQKSSQAPKLLFHYYDKDFNNEADTPDNFQSRRPNTSFCFLDIRSPGLGDTAMYLCATSRDLAGSEQFFGPGTRLTVL.

The table lists this clonotype with a few counts. This chain links TRBV28 with TRBJ1-1; D is unresolved. This CDR3 is built from 14 residues. Trimming removed 4 bases at V and 1 base at J, with 10 bases between. Germline-derived CDR1 and CDR2 are MDHEN and SYDVKM. The CDR3 nucleotides read TGTGCCAGCAGTTGGCGACTACGGAACACTGAAGCTTTCTTT. It yields the protein CASSWRLRNTEAFF.

This clonotype was recorded a few times. The chain has TRBV5-1 and TRBJ2-4; D is perhaps TRBD1 (5 bases). V lost 4 bases to trimming and J lost 8 bases, with 16 bases between them. Germline CDR1 SGHRS, CDR2 YFSETQ. The CDR3 extends over 14 amino acids. CDR3 coding DNA: TGCGCCAGCAGCCAAGGTCAGGGTTTTGACATTCAGTACTTC. This gives the protein CASSQGQGFDIQYF.

The rearrangement links TRBV2 to TRBJ1-5; 12 bases map to TRBD1. J lost 6 bases, V lost 8 bases, and 8 bases had no gene match. Per germline, CDR1 SNHLY and CDR2 FYNNEI. CDR3 size: 15 residues. In DNA, the CDR3 is TGTGCCAGCTTTCGGGACAGGGGGCAGGGTCAGCCCCAGCATTTT. Translating it yields CASFRDRGQGQPQHF.

This chain uses TRBV20-1 with TRBJ1-4, with TRBD1 identical over 7 bases. V shed 0 bases, J shed 6 bases, and the junction held 13 bases outside the gene matches. The germline gives CDR1 DFQATT, CDR2 SNEGSKA (reference sequence). The CDR3 is made up of 17 amino acids. The CDR3 protein is CSARDRLGQAVDEKLFF. The CDR3 coding sequence is TGCAGTGCTAGAGATCGGCTCGGACAGGCCGTTGATGAAAAACTGTTTTTT.

This clonotype was seen a handful of times. In nucleotides, the CDR3 is TGCGCCAGCAGCTATTCGGGGGCGACAAATCAGCCCCAGCATTTT. Translation gives CASSYSGATNQPQHF. V gene TRBV5-1 combines with J gene TRBJ1-5; tentatively, D is TRBD1 (6 bases). The V end was cut by 3 bases, the J end by 4 bases, with 14 bases between. The germline V gene encodes CDR1 SGHRS and CDR2 YFSETQ. The CDR3 totals 15 residues.

This rearrangement joins TRBV5-5 to TRBJ2-1; D is tentatively TRBD1 or TRBD2 (6 bases each). The CDR3 runs to 16 residues. Trimming took off 0 bases at V and 8 bases at J, with 18 bases between the two ends. Looked up from germline, CDR1 is SGHKS and CDR2 is YYEKEE (reference sequence). The CDR3 DNA follows: TGTGCCAGCAGCTTGGGGCCCGGGGGCGCGGGATATGAGCAGTTCTTC. Translating it yields CASSLGPGGAGYEQFF.

The gene calls are TRBV15 and TRBJ1-1, with a weak D call TRBD1 (6 bases). Trimming removed 4 bases from V and 6 bases from J, with 18 bases in between. The CDR3 has 15 residues. Germline CDR1 and CDR2: LNHNV and YYDKDF (reference sequence). CDR3 region: CATSKFRGSVSEAFF. Here the CDR3 DNA reads TGTGCCACCAGCAAATTCAGGGGATCGGTCTCTGAAGCTTTCTTT.

This clonotype was observed a few times. This sequence joins TRBV5-5 and TRBJ2-2; possibly TRBD2 for D (6 bases). The V end was cut by 0 bases, the J end by 5 bases, with 14 bases between. The CDR3 runs 16 residues. From germline, CDR1 is SGHKS and CDR2 YYEKEE (reference sequence). The CDR3 bases are TGTGCCAGCAGCTTGGGTAATCTAGCGTTAACCGGGGAGCTGTTTTTT. This codes for CASSLGNLALTGELFF.

This clonotype was seen only a few times. The V call is TRBV9, the J call TRBJ2-3; no reliable D call. The CDR3 is made up of 15 amino acids. Germline V gives CDR1 SGDLS, CDR2 YYNGEE. Trimming removed 0 bases at V and 1 base at J, with 9 bases between. CDR3 sequence: CASSVERSRTDTQYF. CDR3 nucleotides: TGTGCCAGCAGCGTAGAAAGGTCACGCACAGATACGCAGTATTTT.

This clonotype was counted a few times. This chain uses TRBV7-9 with TRBJ1-4; D is uncertain. The CDR3 sequence is 14 residues long. The germline gives CDR1 SEHNR, CDR2 FQNEAQ (reference sequence). Trimming took off 7 bases at V and 7 bases at J, with 16 bases between the two ends. Here the CDR3 reads CASTGRSQGEKLFF. The CDR3 DNA reads as TGTGCCAGCACTGGGAGGTCGCAAGGTGAAAAACTGTTTTTT.

V is TRBV5-6 and J is TRBJ2-1; D may be TRBD1 or TRBD2 (6 bases each). Between the trimmed V and J ends, which lost 1 base and 7 bases, there was a span of 12 bases. Germline CDR1 and CDR2: SGHDT and YYEEEE. The CDR3 has 14 amino acids. CDR3 DNA sequence: TGTGCCAGCAGCTTGCAATTAGGGGGGAATGAGCAGTTCTTC. It translates to CASSLQLGGNEQFF.

J is TRBJ1-5 and V is TRBV4-1; D ambiguous. The germline V gene encodes CDR1 MGHRA and CDR2 YSYEKL. The CDR3 is made up of 12 amino acids. V was shortened by 1 base and J by 8 bases, with 6 bases between the two germline ends. CDR3 coding DNA: TGCGCCAGCAGCCAAGGACAAGAGCCCCAGCATTTT. Residues: CASSQGQEPQHF.

The chain combines TRBV5-6 with TRBJ2-7; a weak D match, TRBD2 (6 bases). Germline V gene data show CDR1 as SGHDT and CDR2 as YYEEEE. Trimming shortened V by 4 bases and J by 2 bases, and 13 bases separated the two germline ends. The CDR3 consists of 14 residues. For the CDR3, the DNA is TGTGCCAGCAGCGTCCCGGGACTCACCTACGAGCAGTACTTC. Protein sequence: CASSVPGLTYEQYF.

The J gene is TRBJ1-4, the V gene TRBV25-1; 8 bases are a match to TRBD1. The V gene's germline CDR1 is MGHDK and CDR2 SYGVNS. The CDR3 totals 14 residues. V shed 4 bases and J 10 bases; nucleotides not matched to a gene: 8. The CDR3, as DNA: TGTGCCAGCAGTGGAGGGACAGGCCTTGGAAAACTGTTTTTT. Residues: CASSGGTGLGKLFF.